These 7 T cell receptor beta chains were all obtained from the same sample, sequenced in a study of T cells in pancreatic ductal adenocarcinoma (dated by TCRdb to between 2016 and 2019). The library came from the immunoSEQ multiplex PCR assay. The source is immuneACCESS, and TCRdb retained only in-frame sequences with V and J called. Part of the clones is not carried over; for the studies checked, unresolved V genes explain less than half of this, and the remainder is unexplained. For this sample there are approximately 11,000 clones; 86% appear just once. Around 20% of the sample is held by the ten biggest clonotypes. The pancreatic ductal adenocarcinoma patients who were selected had gone through surgery without receiving any neoadjuvant therapy. Sequencing was carried out using PBMCs. The receptors here all came from a human donor with pancreatic ductal adenocarcinoma.

The chain employs TRBV19 and TRBJ2-1; 8 positions agree with TRBD2. The CDR3 spans 14 residues. V was clipped by 6 bases and J by 6 bases; unmatched bases: 7. Germline V gene data show CDR1 as LNHDA and CDR2 as SQIVND (reference sequence). The CDR3 here is CASSAWAGGNEQFF. CDR3 nucleotides: TGTGCCAGTAGCGCCTGGGCGGGGGGCAATGAGCAGTTCTTC.

The V and J genes are TRBV7-2 and TRBJ2-1; TRBD2 matches 14 bases. Trimming cost V 6 bases and J 10 bases; bases outside gene matches: 8. The germline V gene encodes CDR1 SGHTA and CDR2 FQGNSA. The CDR3 has 15 amino acids. The CDR3 nucleotides read TGTGCCAGCAGGCCGGGACTAGCGGGGGCCCCCGAGCAGTTCTTC. As protein: CASRPGLAGAPEQFF.

CDR3 nucleotides: TGTGCCAGCAGCCTAATGGGAGACCCTCTCTTTGGCACCATATATTTT. Protein sequence: CASSLMGDPLFGTIYF. The chain links TRBV7-2 to TRBJ1-3, with D uncertain. Trimming removed 5 bases at V and 9 bases at J, with 23 bases between. This CDR3 has 16 amino acids. Germline V gives CDR1 SGHTA, CDR2 FQGNSA.

The chain employs TRBV5-1 and TRBJ2-5; no firm D call. The CDR3 has 14 residues. V shed 1 base and J shed 0 bases, with 7 bases lying between them. CDR1 SGHRS and CDR2 YFSETQ come from the germline V gene. As DNA, the CDR3 is TGCGCCAGCAGCTTGCTAGTAGACCAAGAGACCCAGTACTTC. Translation gives CASSLLVDQETQYF.

The chain links TRBV5-1 to TRBJ2-2, with D perhaps being TRBD1 or TRBD2 (6 bases each). The CDR3 length is 14 residues. V lost 4 bases and J 4 bases, leaving 11 bases between the germline ends. The germline V gene has CDR1 SGHRS and CDR2 YFSETQ. The chain's CDR3 is CASSRGATTGELFF. The CDR3 DNA follows: TGCGCCAGCAGCAGGGGGGCGACCACCGGGGAGCTGTTTTTT. The full variable domain, its missing parts supplied by reference TRBV5-1 and TRBJ2-2, is KAGVTQTPRYLIKTRGQQVTLSCSPISGHRSVSWYQQTPGQGLQFLFEYFSETQRNKGNFPGRFSGRQFSNSRSEMNVSTLELGDSALYLCASSRGATTGELFFGEGSRLTVL.

The chain's CDR3 is CASSWGSPPNKSGTQYF. In DNA, the CDR3 is TGTGCCAGCAGCTGGGGGTCCCCGCCAAACAAAAGCGGGACCCAGTACTTC. V usage is TRBV11-3 and J usage is TRBJ2-5, with D possibly called TRBD1 or TRBD2 (5 bases each). Germline lookup yields CDR1 SGHNT and CDR2 YENEEA. The V end lost 4 bases, the J end lost 7 bases, and 25 bases lay between the germline ends. There are 17 residues in the CDR3.

The chain links TRBV6-6 to TRBJ2-1; D unclear. This CDR3 comprises 13 residues. V lost 0 bases, J lost 6 bases, and 6 bases lay in between. Germline-derived CDR1 and CDR2 are MNHNY and SVGAGI (reference sequence). CDR3 in amino acids: CASSYSQLNEQFF. CDR3 in DNA: TGTGCCAGCAGTTACTCCCAACTCAATGAGCAGTTCTTC.